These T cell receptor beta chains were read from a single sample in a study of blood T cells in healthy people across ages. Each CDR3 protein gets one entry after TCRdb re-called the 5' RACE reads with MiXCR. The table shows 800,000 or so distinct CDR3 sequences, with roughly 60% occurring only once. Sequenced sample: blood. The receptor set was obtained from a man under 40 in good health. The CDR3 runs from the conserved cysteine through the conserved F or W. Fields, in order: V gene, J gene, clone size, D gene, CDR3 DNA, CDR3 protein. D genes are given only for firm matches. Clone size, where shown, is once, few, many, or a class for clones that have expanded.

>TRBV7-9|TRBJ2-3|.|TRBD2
TGTGCCAGCAGGGCTAGCGGGGGGGCGCGCACAGATACGCAGTATTTT
CASRASGGARTDTQYF
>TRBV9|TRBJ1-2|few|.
TGTGCCAGCAGCCCCGCGAGGGCTAACTATGGCTACACCTTC
CASSPARANYGYTF
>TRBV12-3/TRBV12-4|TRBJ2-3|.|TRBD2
TGTGCCAGCAGTTATCTAGCGGGGAGTGCAGATACGCAGTATTTT
CASSYLAGSADTQYF
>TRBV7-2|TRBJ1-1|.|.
TGTGCCAGCAGCTCTTATTACATGAACACTGAAGCTTTCTTT
CASSSYYMNTEAFF
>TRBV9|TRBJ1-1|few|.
TGTGCCAGCAGCCCGACAGGTGCCACTGAAGCTTTCTTT
CASSPTGATEAFF
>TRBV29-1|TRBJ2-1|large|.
TGCAGCGTTGGCCCCCCGAACAATGAGCAGTTCTTC
CSVGPPNNEQFF
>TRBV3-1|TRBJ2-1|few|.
TGTGCCAGCAGCCAAGAGGGGGGGCATGAGCAGTTCTTC
CASSQEGGHEQFF
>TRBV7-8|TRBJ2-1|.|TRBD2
TGTGCCAGCAGCTTAGCGGGACTAGCAGGGGCCAATGAGCAGTTCTTC
CASSLAGLAGANEQFF
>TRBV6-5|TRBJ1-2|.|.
TGTGCCAGCAGTTGGCTCCCCCCTGGGACATCTGGTGGCACCTTC
CASSWLPPGTSGGTF
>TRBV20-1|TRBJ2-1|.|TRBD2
TGCAGTGCTGGGAAGACTAGCGGTCACAATGAGCAGTTCTTC
CSAGKTSGHNEQFF
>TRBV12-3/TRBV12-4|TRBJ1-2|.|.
TGTGCCAGCAGTGTCAGAGTCAACTATGGCTACACCTTC
CASSVRVNYGYTF
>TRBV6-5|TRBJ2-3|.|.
TGTGCCAGCAGTTTTCGACAGAGTGCTAGCACAGATACGCAGTATTTT
CASSFRQSASTDTQYF
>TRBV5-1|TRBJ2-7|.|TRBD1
TGCGCCAGCAGCTCCTTAGGGGACAGGAGTACCTACGAGCAGTACTTC
CASSSLGDRSTYEQYF
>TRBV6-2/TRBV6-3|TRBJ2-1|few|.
TGTGCCAGCCGACGGAGGGGGAGTGAGCAGTTCTTC
CASRRRGSEQFF
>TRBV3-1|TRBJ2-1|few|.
TGTGCCAGCAGCCAAGAAGGCTGGCAGTTCTTC
CASSQEGWQFF
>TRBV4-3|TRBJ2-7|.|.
TGCGCCAGTTCGCCTTTGCCGGGCGAGGGGCTCTACGAGCAGTACTTC
CASSPLPGEGLYEQYF
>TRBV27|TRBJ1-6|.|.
TGTGCCAGCAGTTTATCTTACCCGAGCGGGAGTTCACCCCTCCACTTT
CASSLSYPSGSSPLHF
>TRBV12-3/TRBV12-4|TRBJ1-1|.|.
TGTGCCAGCAGTTTCGGGGTACAGTTGAACACTGAAGCTTTCTTT
CASSFGVQLNTEAFF
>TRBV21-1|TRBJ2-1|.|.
TGTGCCAGCAGCAAGCTATCGGTCAGGGGACTCCACAATGAGCAGTTCTTC
CASSKLSVRGLHNEQFF
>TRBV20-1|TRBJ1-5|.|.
TGCAGTGCAACTTACAGTGGCAATCAGCCCCAGCATTTT
CSATYSGNQPQHF
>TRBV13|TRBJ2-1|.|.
TGTGCCAGCAGCCCTTCCGGGGAAAGGGTGACCTACAATGAGCAGTTCTTC
CASSPSGERVTYNEQFF
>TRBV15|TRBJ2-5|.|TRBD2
TGTGCCACCAGCAGAGAGCGGGGGTACCAAGAGACCCAGTACTTC
CATSRERGYQETQYF
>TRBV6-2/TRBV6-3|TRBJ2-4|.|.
TGTGCCAGCAGTTACTCCGACGGAAACATTCAGTACTTC
CASSYSDGNIQYF
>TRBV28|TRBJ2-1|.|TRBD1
TGTGCCAGCAGTCAGGGGGATCTGGAGACCCAGTTCTTC
CASSQGDLETQFF
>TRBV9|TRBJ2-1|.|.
TGTGCCAGCAGCCCGACAGGTTGGGACTACAATGAGCAGTTCTTC
CASSPTGWDYNEQFF
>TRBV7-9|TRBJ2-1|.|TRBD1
TGTGCCATCCCGGACAGGACCTACAATGAGCAGTTCTTC
CAIPDRTYNEQFF
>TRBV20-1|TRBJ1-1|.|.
TGCAGTGCTCCGCTCCCGGGGCAGTTTGAAGCTTTCTTT
CSAPLPGQFEAFF
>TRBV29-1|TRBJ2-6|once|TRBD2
TGCAGCGGTTATTGGACTAGTGGCTCTGGGGCCAACGTCCTGACTTTC
CSGYWTSGSGANVLTF
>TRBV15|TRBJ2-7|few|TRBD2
TGTGCCACCAGCAGAGCTGGGCGGGGGGCGTTCTACGAGCAGTACTTC
CATSRAGRGAFYEQYF
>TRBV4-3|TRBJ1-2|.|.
TGCGCCAGTAGCCAAGACCTACATGGCTACACCTTC
CASSQDLHGYTF
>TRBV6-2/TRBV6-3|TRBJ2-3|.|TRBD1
TGTGCCAGCAGTCGAGGACAGGGGGCAACAGATACGCAGTATTTT
CASSRGQGATDTQYF
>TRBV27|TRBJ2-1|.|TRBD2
TGTGCCAGCAGTTTAAAACTAGCGGGGCCGGATGAGCAGTTCTTC
CASSLKLAGPDEQFF
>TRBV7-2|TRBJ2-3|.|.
TGTGCCAGCAGCTCGTGGGTAGGAAGCACAGATACGCAGTATTTT
CASSSWVGSTDTQYF
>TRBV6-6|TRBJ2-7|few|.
TGTGCCATAGCCCCCCAAGGGGCGTTCGGCGAGCAGTACTTC
CAIAPQGAFGEQYF
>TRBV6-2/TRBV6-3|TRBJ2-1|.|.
TGTGCCAGCGGTCGGAGTTCCTACAATGAGCAGTTCTTC
CASGRSSYNEQFF
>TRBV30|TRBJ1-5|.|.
TGTGCCTGGGGCGCAGGGGAATATCAGCCCCAGCATTTT
CAWGAGEYQPQHF
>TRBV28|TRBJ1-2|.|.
TGTGCCACCGTAGGGATGACCTATGGCTACACCTTC
CATVGMTYGYTF
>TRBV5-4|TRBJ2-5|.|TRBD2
TGTGCCGCGAGACTAGCGGGGCCCCTGGAGACCCAGTACTTC
CAARLAGPLETQYF
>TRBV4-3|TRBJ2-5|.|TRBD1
TGCGCCAGCAGCCAAGACAGGACAGGGGGCCGAGAGACCCAGTACTTC
CASSQDRTGGRETQYF
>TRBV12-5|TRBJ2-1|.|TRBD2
TGTGCTAGTGGTAGCACTAGCGGGGCCTCCTACAATGAGCAGTTCTTC
CASGSTSGASYNEQFF
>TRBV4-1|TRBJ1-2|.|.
TGCGCCAGCAGCCAAGTTCCCAGGGAAGATCGGTATGGCTACACCTTC
CASSQVPREDRYGYTF
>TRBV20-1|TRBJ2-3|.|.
TGCAGTGCTAGAGATTCGGATACGCAGTATTTT
CSARDSDTQYF
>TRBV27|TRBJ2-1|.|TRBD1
TGTGCCAGCAGTTTATTTGGGGACAGGTCTTACAATGAGCAGTTCTTC
CASSLFGDRSYNEQFF
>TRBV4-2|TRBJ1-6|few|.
TGTGCCAGCAGCCAGCAGGGTTGGTCACCCCTCCACTTT
CASSQQGWSPLHF
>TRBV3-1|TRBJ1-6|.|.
TGTGCCAGCAGCCCAACCAAAGGACAGAGCTATAATTCACCCCTCCACTTT
CASSPTKGQSYNSPLHF
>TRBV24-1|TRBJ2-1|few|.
TGTGCCACCCTTGGCGGCCCTTACAATGAGCAGTTCTTC
CATLGGPYNEQFF
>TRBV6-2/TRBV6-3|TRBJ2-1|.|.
TGTGCCAGCAACCTTGGGCATGAGCAGTTCTTC
CASNLGHEQFF
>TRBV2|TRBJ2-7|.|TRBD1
TGTGCCAGCAGTGGACAGGGGGCCGCCTACGAGCAGTACTTC
CASSGQGAAYEQYF
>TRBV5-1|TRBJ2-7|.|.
TGCGCCAGCAGACTGGAGCGTGGCCACGAGCAGTACTTC
CASRLERGHEQYF
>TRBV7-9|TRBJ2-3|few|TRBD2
TGTGCCAGCGAAAGCGGGGGGGGCCCAGATACGCAGTATTTT
CASESGGGPDTQYF
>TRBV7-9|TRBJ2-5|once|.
TGTGCCACCGAGAGACCGGACAGAATAAGGGCCCAGTACTTC
CATERPDRIRAQYF
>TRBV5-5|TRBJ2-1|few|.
TGTGCCAGCAGCCTCCCTGGTGAGCCCTCCTACAATGAGCAGTTCTTC
CASSLPGEPSYNEQFF
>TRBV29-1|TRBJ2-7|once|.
TGCAGCGTTGAAGAGGAATCACGGGGGATCTACGAGCAGTACTTC
CSVEEESRGIYEQYF